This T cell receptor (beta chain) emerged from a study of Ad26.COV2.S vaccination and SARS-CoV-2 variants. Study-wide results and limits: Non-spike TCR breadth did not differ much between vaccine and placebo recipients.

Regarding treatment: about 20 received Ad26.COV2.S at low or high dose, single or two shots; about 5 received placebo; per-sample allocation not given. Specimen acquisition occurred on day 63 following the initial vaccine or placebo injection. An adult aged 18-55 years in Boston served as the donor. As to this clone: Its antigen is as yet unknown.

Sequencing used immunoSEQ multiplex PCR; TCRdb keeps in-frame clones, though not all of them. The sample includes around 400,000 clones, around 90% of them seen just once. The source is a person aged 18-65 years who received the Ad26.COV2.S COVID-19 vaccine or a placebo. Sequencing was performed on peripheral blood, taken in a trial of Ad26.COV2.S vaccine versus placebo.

The DNA for the CDR3 is TGCAGTGCTAGTCAACGGGAGAAATGGTACGAGCAGTACTTC. Translated, it gives CSASQREKWYEQYF. The J gene is TRBJ2-7, the V gene TRBV20-1, with D possibly TRBD2 on 6 matching bases. Per germline, CDR1 DFQATT and CDR2 SNEGSKA (reference sequence). The V and J ends lost 3 bases and 4 bases respectively, with 16 bases between them. This CDR3 is 14 amino acids long.